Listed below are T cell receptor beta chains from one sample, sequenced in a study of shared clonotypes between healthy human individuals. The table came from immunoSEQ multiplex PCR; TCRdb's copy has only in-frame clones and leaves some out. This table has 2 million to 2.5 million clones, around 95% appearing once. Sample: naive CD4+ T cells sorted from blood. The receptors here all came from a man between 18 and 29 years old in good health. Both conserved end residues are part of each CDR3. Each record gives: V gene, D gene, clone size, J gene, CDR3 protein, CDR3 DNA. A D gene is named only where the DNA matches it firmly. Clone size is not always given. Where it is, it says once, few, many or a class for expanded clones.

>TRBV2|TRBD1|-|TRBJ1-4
CASSDQGAEGEKLFF
TGTGCCAGCAGTGACCAGGGGGCGGAGGGTGAAAAACTGTTTTTT
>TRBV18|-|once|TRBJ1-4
CASSPNTEKLFF
TGTGCCAGCTCACCTAACACTGAAAAACTGTTTTTT
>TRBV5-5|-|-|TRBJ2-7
CASSLVPTRSYEQYF
TGTGCCAGCAGCTTGGTCCCGACTAGGAGTTACGAGCAGTACTTC
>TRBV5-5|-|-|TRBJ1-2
CASSLAETNYGYTF
TGTGCCAGCAGCTTGGCCGAGACCAACTATGGCTACACCTTC
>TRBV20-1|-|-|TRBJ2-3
CRRAGPDTQYF
TGCAGGCGGGCTGGGCCAGATACGCAGTATTTT
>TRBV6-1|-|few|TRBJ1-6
CASSLTENSPLHF
TGTGCCAGCAGTCTGACAGAAAACTCACCCCTCCACTTT
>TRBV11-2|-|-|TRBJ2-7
CASSLLASNYEQYF
TGTGCCAGCAGCTTATTAGCGAGCAACTACGAGCAGTACTTC
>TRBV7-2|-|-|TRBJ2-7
CASSLARVSYEQYF
TGTGCCAGCAGCCTAGCACGGGTTTCCTACGAGCAGTACTTC
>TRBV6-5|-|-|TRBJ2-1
CAATGPNEQFF
TGTGCTGCAACGGGACCCAATGAGCAGTTCTTC
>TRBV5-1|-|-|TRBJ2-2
CASSLSAQGHTGELFF
TGCGCCAGCAGCTTATCAGCTCAGGGACATACCGGGGAGCTGTTTTTT
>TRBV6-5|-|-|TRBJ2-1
CASSYDVATKYNEQFF
TGTGCCAGCAGTTACGATGTGGCGACGAAGTACAATGAGCAGTTCTTC
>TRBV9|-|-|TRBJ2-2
CASSTNTGELFF
TGTGCCAGCAGTACAAATACCGGGGAGCTGTTTTTT
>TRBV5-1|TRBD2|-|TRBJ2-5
CASSPDRLAGAETQYF
TGCGCCAGCAGCCCGGACCGACTAGCGGGAGCTGAGACCCAGTACTTC
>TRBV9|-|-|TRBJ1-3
CASTVGPGRSVSGNTIYF
TGTGCCAGCACCGTAGGGCCGGGGCGGTCCGTCTCTGGAAACACCATATATTTT
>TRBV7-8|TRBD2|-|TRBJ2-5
CASSEAGQETQYF
TGTGCCAGCAGCGAAGCGGGGCAAGAGACCCAGTACTTC
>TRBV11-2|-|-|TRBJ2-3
CASSSGVTDTQYF
TGTGCCAGCAGCTCAGGGGTCACAGATACGCAGTATTTT
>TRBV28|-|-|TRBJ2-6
CASSLSSSGANVLTF
TGTGCCAGCAGTTTGTCTAGCTCTGGGGCCAACGTCCTGACTTTC
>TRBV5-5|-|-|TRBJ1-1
CASSSEGGTEAFF
TGTGCCAGCAGCTCGGAGGGAGGGACTGAAGCTTTCTTT
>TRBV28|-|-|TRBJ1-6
CASSPSQGLASSPLHF
TGTGCCAGCAGTCCCAGCCAGGGCCTAGCTAGTTCGCCCCTCCACTTT
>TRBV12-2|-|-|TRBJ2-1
CASRPGTSGRSRWGEQFF
TGTGCAAGTCGCCCGGGGACTAGCGGGAGGAGCAGGTGGGGTGAGCAGTTCTTC
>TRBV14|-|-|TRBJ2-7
CASSQYSGLGYEQYF
TGTGCCAGCAGCCAATATTCCGGGCTGGGCTACGAGCAGTACTTC
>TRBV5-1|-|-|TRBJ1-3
CASSVTGSTGNTIYF
TGCGCCAGCAGCGTCACAGGGTCCACTGGAAACACCATATATTTT